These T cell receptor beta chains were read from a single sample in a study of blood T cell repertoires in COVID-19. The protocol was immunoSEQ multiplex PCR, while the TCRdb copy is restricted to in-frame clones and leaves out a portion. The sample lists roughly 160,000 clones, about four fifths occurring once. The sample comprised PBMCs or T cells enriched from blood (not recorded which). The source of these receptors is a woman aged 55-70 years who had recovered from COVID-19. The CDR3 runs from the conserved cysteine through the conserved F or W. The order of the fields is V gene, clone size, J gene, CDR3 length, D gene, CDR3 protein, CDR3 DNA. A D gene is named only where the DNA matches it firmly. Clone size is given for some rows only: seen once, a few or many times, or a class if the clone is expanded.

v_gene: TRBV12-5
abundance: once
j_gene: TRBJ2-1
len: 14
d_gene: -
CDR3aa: CASGLGLQGNEQFF
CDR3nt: TGTGCTAGTGGTTTGGGCTTGCAGGGGAATGAGCAGTTCTTC

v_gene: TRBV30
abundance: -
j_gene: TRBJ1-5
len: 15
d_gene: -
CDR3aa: CAWTTTGPGVQPQHF
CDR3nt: TGTGCCTGGACCACCACTGGGCCAGGGGTTCAGCCCCAGCATTTT

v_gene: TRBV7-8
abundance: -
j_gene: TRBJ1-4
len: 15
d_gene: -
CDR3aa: CASSLAPRLNEKLFF
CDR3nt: TGTGCCAGCAGCTTAGCGCCGAGACTCAATGAAAAACTGTTTTTT

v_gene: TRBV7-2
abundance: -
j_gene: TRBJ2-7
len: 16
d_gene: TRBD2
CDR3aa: CASSLARAGGRYEQYF
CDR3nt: TGTGCCAGCAGCTTAGCGCGAGCGGGGGGGCGGTACGAGCAGTACTTC

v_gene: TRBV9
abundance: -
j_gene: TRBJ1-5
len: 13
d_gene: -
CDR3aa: CASSADINQPQHF
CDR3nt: TGTGCCAGCAGCGCCGACATCAATCAGCCCCAGCATTTT

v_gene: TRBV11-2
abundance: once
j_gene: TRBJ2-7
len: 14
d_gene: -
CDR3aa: CASSLDHHGGEQYF
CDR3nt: TGTGCCAGCAGCTTAGATCATCATGGAGGAGAGCAGTACTTC

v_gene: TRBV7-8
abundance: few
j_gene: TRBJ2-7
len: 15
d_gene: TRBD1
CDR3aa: CASSTTGTGSYEQYF
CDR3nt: TGTGCCAGCAGCACCACCGGGACAGGGTCGTACGAGCAGTACTTC

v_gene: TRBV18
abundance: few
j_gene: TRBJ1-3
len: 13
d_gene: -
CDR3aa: CASSSGQGNTIYF
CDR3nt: TGTGCCAGCTCGTCTGGACAGGGAAACACCATATATTTT

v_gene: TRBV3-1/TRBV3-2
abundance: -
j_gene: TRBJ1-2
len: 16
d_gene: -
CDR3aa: CASSQATGSRNYGYTF
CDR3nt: TGTGCCAGCAGCCAGGCTACAGGTTCCAGAAACTATGGCTACACCTTC

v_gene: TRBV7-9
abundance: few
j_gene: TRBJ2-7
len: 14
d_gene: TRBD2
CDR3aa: CASSLAGGSYEQYF
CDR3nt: TGTGCCAGCAGCTTAGCGGGGGGGTCCTACGAGCAGTACTTC

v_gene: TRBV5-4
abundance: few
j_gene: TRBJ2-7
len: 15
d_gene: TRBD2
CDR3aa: CASSLVRGGAYEQYF
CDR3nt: TGTGCCAGCAGCTTGGTCCGCGGGGGGGCCTACGAGCAGTACTTC

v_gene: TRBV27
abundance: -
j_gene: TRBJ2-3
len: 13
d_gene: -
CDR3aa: CASSLLRADTQYF
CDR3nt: TGTGCCAGCAGTTTATTGAGGGCAGATACGCAGTATTTT

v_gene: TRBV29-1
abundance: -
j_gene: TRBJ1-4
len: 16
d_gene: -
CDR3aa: CSVLEGGGATNEKLFF
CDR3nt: TGCAGCGTTCTTGAAGGCGGGGGGGCAACTAATGAAAAACTGTTTTTT

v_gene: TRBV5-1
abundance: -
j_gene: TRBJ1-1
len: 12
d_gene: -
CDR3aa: CASSLWREEAFF
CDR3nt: TGCGCCAGCAGCTTGTGGCGGGAAGAAGCTTTCTTT

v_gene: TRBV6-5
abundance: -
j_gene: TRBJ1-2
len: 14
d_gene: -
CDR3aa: CASKGESGNYGYTF
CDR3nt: TGTGCCAGCAAGGGGGAGTCAGGGAACTATGGCTACACCTTC

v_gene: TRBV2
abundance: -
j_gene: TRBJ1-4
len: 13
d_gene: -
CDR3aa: CASKGQSNEKLFF
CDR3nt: TGTGCCAGCAAGGGGCAAAGTAATGAAAAACTGTTTTTT

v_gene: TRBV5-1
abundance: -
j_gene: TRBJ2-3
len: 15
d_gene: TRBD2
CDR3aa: CASSIPSGETDTQYF
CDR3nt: TGCGCCAGCAGCATCCCAAGCGGGGAGACAGATACGCAGTATTTT

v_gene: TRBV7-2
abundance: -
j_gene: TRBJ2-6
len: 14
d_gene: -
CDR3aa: CASSRHEGANVLTF
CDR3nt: TGTGCCAGCAGCAGACATGAAGGGGCCAACGTCCTGACTTTC

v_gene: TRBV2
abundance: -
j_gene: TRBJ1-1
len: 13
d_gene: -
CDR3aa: CATSATVSTEAFF
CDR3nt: TGTGCCACCTCCGCGACAGTTAGCACTGAAGCTTTCTTT

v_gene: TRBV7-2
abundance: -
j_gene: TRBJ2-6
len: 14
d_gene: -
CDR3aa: CASSPDSGANVLTF
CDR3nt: TGTGCCAGCAGCCCAGACTCTGGGGCCAACGTCCTGACTTTC

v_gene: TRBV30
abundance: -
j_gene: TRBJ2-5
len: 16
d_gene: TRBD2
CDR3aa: CAWSKPAGGGPRTQYF
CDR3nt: TGTGCCTGGAGTAAGCCCGCCGGGGGGGGGCCGAGGACCCAGTACTTC

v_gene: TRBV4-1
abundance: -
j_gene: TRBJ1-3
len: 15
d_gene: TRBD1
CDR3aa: CASSQDDRVGNTIYF
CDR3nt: TGCGCCAGCAGCCAAGATGACAGGGTTGGAAACACCATATATTTT

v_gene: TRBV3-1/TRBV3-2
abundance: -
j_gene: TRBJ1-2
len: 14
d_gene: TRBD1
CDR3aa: CASSPRDRGHGYTF
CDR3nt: TGTGCCAGCAGCCCCCGGGACAGGGGACATGGCTACACCTTC

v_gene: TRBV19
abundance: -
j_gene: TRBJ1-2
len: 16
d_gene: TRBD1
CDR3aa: CASRNSGTGGNYGYTF
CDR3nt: TGTGCCAGTAGAAATTCCGGGACAGGGGGCAACTATGGCTACACCTTC

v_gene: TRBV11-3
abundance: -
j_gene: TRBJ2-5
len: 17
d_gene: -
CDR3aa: CASSLGSRGADQETQYF
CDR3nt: TGTGCCAGCAGCTTAGGTTCCCGGGGGGCCGACCAAGAGACCCAGTACTTC

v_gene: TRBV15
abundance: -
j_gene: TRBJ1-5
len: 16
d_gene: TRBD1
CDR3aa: CATSSNDRDSNQPQHF
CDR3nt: TGTGCCACCAGCAGTAACGACAGGGATAGCAATCAGCCCCAGCATTTT

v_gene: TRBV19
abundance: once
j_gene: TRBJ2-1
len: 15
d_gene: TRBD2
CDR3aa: CASSIGLAAYNEQFF
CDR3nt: TGTGCCAGTAGTATAGGACTAGCGGCCTACAATGAGCAGTTCTTC

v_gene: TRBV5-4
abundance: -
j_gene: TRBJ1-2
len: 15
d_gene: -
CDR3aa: CASSLAGGALYGYTF
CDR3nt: TGTGCCAGCAGCTTGGCCGGGGGGGCCCTCTATGGCTACACCTTC

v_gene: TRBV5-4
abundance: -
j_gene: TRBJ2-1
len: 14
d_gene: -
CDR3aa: CASSLYGGYNEQFF
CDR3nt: TGTGCCAGCAGCTTGTACGGGGGTTACAATGAGCAGTTCTTC

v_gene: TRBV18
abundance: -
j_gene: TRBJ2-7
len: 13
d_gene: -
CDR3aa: CASSGFTTYEQYF
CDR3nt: TGTGCCAGCTCCGGGTTCACGACCTACGAGCAGTACTTC

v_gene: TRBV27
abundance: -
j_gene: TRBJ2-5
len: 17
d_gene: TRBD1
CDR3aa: CASSLNGQGAMGETQYF
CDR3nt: TGTGCCAGCAGTCTCAACGGACAGGGGGCGATGGGGGAGACCCAGTACTTC

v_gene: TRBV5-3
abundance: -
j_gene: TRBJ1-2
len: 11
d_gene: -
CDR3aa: CARNGGYGYTF
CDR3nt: TGTGCCAGAAACGGAGGGTATGGCTACACCTTC

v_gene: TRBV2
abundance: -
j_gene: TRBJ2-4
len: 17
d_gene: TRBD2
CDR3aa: CASSVVSSGGALNIQYF
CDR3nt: TGTGCCAGCAGTGTGGTGAGTAGCGGGGGGGCCTTGAACATTCAGTACTTC

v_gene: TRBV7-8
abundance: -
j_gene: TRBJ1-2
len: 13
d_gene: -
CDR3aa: CASSAGGNYGYTF
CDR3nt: TGTGCCAGCAGCGCGGGGGGTAACTATGGCTACACCTTC

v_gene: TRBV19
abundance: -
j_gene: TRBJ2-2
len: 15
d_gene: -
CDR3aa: CASSASARGTGELFF
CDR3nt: TGTGCCAGTAGTGCCTCGGCCAGGGGTACCGGGGAGCTGTTTTTT

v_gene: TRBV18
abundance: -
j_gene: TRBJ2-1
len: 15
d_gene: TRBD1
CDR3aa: CASSQGAGSYNEQFF
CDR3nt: TGTGCCAGCTCACAGGGGGCGGGTTCCTACAATGAGCAGTTCTTC

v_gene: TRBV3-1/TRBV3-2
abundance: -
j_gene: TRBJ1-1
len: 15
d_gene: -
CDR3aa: CASSQEGRVNTEAFF
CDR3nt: TGTGCCAGCAGCCAAGAGGGCAGAGTGAACACTGAAGCTTTCTTT

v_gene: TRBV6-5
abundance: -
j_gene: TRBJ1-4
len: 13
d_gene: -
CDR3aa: CASSYSTGKKLFF
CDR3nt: TGTGCCAGCAGTTACTCGACGGGGAAAAAACTGTTTTTT

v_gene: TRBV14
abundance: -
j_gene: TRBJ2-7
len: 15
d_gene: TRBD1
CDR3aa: CASSQGGTRGPEQYF
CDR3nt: TGTGCCAGCAGCCAAGGGGGAACCAGGGGGCCTGAGCAGTACTTC

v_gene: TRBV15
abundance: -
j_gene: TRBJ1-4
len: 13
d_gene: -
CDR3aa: CATSRDLGGELFF
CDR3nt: TGTGCCACCAGCAGAGATCTGGGGGGGGAACTGTTTTTT

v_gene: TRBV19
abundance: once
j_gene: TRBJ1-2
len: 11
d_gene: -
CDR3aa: CAIRGAYGYTF
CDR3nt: TGTGCCATTCGCGGGGCTTATGGCTACACCTTC

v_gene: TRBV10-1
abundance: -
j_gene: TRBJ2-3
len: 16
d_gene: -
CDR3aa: CASSARDSLHTDTQYF
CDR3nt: TGCGCCAGCAGCGCTAGGGACTCCTTACACACAGATACGCAGTATTTT

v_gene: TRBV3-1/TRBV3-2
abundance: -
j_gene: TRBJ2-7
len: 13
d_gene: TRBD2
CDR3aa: CASSRLADYEQYF
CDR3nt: TGTGCCAGCAGCCGACTAGCGGACTACGAGCAGTACTTC

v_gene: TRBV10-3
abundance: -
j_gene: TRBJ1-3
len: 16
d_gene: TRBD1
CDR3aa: CAISESPGGTGNTIYF
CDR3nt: TGTGCCATCAGTGAAAGTCCAGGGGGTACTGGAAACACCATATATTTT

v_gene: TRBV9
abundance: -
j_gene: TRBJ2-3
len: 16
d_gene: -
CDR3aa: CASSVSQGHTSDTQYF
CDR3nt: TGTGCCAGCAGCGTATCACAGGGACACACATCCGATACGCAGTATTTT

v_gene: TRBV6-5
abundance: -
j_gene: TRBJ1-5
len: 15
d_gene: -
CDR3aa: CASSYSGSSNQPQHF
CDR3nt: TGTGCCAGCAGTTACTCAGGGAGTAGCAATCAGCCCCAGCATTTT

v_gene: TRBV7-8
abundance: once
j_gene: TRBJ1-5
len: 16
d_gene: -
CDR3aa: CASSLLVQGMGQPQHF
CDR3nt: TGTGCCAGCAGCTTACTCGTTCAGGGCATGGGCCAGCCCCAGCATTTT

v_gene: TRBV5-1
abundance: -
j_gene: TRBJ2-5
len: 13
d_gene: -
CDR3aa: CASSLGQGETQYF
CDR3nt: TGCGCCAGCAGCTTGGGCCAGGGAGAGACCCAGTACTTC

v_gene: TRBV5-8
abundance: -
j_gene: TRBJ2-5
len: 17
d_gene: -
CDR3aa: CASRPHLVTGNQETQYF
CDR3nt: TGTGCCAGCAGGCCGCATTTAGTAACAGGGAATCAAGAGACCCAGTACTTC

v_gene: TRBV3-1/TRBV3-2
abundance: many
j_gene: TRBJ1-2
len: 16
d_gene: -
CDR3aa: CASSQRRMETNYGYTF
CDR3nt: TGTGCCAGCAGCCAACGACGGATGGAGACTAACTATGGCTACACCTTC

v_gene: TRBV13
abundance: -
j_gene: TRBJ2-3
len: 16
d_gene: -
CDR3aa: CASSLVKGALTDTQYF
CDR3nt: TGTGCCAGCAGCTTAGTAAAGGGAGCCCTCACAGATACGCAGTATTTT

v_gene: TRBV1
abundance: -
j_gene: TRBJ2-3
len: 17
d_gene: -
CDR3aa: CTSSQSGTSGSTDTQYF
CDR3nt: TGCACCAGCAGCCAATCCGGGACTAGCGGGAGCACAGATACGCAGTATTTT

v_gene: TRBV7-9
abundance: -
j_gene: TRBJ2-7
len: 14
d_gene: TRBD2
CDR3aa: CASSWGLDTYEQYF
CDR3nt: TGTGCCAGCAGCTGGGGACTAGATACCTACGAGCAGTACTTC

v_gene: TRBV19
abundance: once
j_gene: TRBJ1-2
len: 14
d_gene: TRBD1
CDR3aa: CASSIRTGVDGYTF
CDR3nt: TGTGCCAGTAGTATTAGGACAGGGGTTGATGGCTACACCTTC